This T cell receptor (beta chain) was sequenced in a study of shared T cell receptors in the human thymus. Sequencing used immunoSEQ multiplex PCR; TCRdb keeps in-frame clones, though not all of them. The sample lists around 67,000 clones, about 96% occurring once. CDR1 and CDR2 (germline): SGHDN, FVKESK. The V gene end was trimmed by 1 base and the J gene end by 3 bases; junction bases not matched to a gene: 8. This CDR3 has 17 amino acids. Sequencing was performed on thymocytes. The chain is built from TRBV14 and TRBJ2-3; 9 bases align to TRBD1. The clonotype comes from a human donor. The CDR3 nucleotides read TGTGCCAGCAGCCAAGTGAACGGGGACAGGGAGACAGATACGCAGTATTTT. As protein: CASSQVNGDRETDTQYF.